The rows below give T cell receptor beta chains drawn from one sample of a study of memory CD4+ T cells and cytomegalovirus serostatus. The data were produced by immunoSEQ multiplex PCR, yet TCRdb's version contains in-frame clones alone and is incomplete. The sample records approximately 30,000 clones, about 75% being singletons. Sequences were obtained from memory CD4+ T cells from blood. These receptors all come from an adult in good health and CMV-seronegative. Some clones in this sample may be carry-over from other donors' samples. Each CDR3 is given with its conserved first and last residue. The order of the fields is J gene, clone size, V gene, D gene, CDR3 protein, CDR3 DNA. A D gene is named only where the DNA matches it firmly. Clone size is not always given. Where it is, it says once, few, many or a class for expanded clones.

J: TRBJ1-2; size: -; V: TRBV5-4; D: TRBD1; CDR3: CASSRDRGNYGYTF; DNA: TGTGCCAGCAGCCGGGACAGGGGAAACTATGGCTACACCTTC
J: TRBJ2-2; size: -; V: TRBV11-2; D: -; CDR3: CASSWTDGLNTGELFF; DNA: TGTGCCAGCAGCTGGACGGACGGCCTGAACACCGGGGAGCTGTTTTTT
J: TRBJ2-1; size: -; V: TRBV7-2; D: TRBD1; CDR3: CASSSDRAKYNEQFF; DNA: TGTGCCAGCAGCTCCGACAGGGCTAAGTACAATGAGCAGTTCTTC
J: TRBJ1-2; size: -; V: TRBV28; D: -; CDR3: CASSNPFLPLNYGYTF; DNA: TGTGCCAGCAGTAATCCTTTTCTACCTCTTAACTATGGCTACACCTTC
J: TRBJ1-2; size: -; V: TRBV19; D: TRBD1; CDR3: CASSSRQGSNYGYTF; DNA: TGTGCCAGTAGTTCCCGACAGGGATCTAACTATGGCTACACCTTC
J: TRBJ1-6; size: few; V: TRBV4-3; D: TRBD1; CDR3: CASSQDPATGLSPLHF; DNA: TGCGCCAGCAGCCAAGATCCGGCGACAGGGCTTTCACCCCTCCACTTT
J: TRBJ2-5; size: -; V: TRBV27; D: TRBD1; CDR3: CASSTGTGGVETQYF; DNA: TGTGCCAGCTCAACCGGGACAGGGGGCGTAGAGACCCAGTACTTC
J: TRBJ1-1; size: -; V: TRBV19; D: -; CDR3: CASVPLQGRGTEAFF; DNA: TGTGCCAGTGTCCCCCTACAGGGCAGGGGCACTGAAGCTTTCTTT
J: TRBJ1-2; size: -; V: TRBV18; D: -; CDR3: CASSPGEASYGYTF; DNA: TGTGCCAGCTCACCCGGTGAGGCTAGCTATGGCTACACCTTC
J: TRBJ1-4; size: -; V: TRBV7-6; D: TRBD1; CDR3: CASSPQGDQRNEKLFF; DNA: TGTGCCAGCAGCCCCCAGGGGGATCAGAGAAATGAAAAACTGTTTTTT
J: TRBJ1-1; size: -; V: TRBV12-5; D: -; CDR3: CASGLTGSTQAFF; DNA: TGTGCTAGTGGTTTAACAGGCTCAACGCAAGCTTTCTTT
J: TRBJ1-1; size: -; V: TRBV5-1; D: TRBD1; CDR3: CASSLESIWTGGIWGTEAFF; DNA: TGCGCCAGCAGCTTGGAGTCCATCTGGACAGGGGGCATTTGGGGCACTGAAGCTTTCTTT
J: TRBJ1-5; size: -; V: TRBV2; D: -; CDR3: CASSPDRNSNQPQHF; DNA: TGTGCCAGCAGTCCTGACAGAAATAGCAATCAGCCCCAGCATTTT
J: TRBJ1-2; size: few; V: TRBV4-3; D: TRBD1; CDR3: CASSSATGGVYGYTF; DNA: TGCGCCAGCAGCTCTGCTACAGGGGGCGTCTATGGCTACACCTTC
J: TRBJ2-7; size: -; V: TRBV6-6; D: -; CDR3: CASTSRGSYEQYF; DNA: TGTGCCAGCACCAGTCGGGGGTCCTACGAGCAGTACTTC
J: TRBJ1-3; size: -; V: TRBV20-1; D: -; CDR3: CSASEGNTIYF; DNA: TGCAGTGCTAGTGAGGGAAACACCATATATTTT
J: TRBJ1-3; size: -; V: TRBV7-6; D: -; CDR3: CASSRERGNTIYF; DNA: TGTGCCAGCAGCCGGGAGAGGGGAAACACCATATATTTT
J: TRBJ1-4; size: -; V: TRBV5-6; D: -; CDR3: CASSRPQGGNEKLFF; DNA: TGTGCCAGCAGCCGACCCCAGGGCGGTAATGAAAAACTGTTTTTT
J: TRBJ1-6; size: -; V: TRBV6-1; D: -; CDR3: CASSGDGTAGRHNSPLHF; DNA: TGTGCCAGCAGTGGGGACGGGACCGCCGGGCGACATAATTCACCCCTCCACTTT
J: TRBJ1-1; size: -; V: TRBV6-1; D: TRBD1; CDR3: CASRTGGRTEAFF; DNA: TGTGCCAGCAGAACAGGGGGACGCACTGAAGCTTTCTTT
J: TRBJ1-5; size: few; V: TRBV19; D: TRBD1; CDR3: CASSKGQGASGNQPQHF; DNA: TGTGCCAGTAGTAAGGGACAGGGGGCATCGGGCAATCAGCCCCAGCATTTT
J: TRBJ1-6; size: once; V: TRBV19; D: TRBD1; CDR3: CATGTGFSPLHF; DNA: TGTGCCACTGGGACAGGTTTTTCACCCCTCCACTTT
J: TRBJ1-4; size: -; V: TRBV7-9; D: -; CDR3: CASSSPGRSTNEKLFF; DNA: TGTGCCAGCAGCTCCCCGGGGAGGTCAACTAATGAAAAACTGTTTTTT
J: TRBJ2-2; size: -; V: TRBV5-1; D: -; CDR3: CASSITWRTNTGELFF; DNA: TGCGCCAGCAGCATCACGTGGAGAACGAACACCGGGGAGCTGTTTTTT
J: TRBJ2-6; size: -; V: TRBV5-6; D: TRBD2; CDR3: CASSGRDALSLSGANVLTF; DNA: TGTGCCAGCAGCGGGAGGGATGCTCTCTCTCTCTCTGGGGCCAACGTCCTGACTTTC
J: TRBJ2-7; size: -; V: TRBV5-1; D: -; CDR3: CASSLSPDKSYEQYF; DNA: TGCGCCAGCAGCTTGTCCCCGGACAAGTCCTACGAGCAGTACTTC
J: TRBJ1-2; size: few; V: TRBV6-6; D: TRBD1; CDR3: CASSNRQGSYGYTF; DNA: TGTGCCAGCAGCAATAGACAGGGGAGCTATGGCTACACCTTC
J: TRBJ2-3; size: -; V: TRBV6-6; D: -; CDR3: CASSYTGPVGTDTQYF; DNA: TGTGCCAGCAGTTACACAGGCCCCGTGGGCACAGATACGCAGTATTTT
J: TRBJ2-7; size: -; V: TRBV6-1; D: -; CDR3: CASPRDSSYEQYF; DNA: TGTGCCAGTCCCCGAGACAGTTCCTACGAGCAGTACTTC
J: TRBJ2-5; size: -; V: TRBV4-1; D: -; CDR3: CASSQVGAWETQYF; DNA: TGCGCCAGCAGCCAAGTTGGGGCGTGGGAGACCCAGTACTTC
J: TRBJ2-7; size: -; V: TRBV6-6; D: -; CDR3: CASAPGSAYEQYF; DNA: TGTGCCAGCGCTCCTGGGTCTGCCTACGAGCAGTACTTC
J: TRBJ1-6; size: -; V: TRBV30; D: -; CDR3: CAWGRDNLPLHF; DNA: TGTGCCTGGGGCAGGGACAATTTACCCCTCCACTTT
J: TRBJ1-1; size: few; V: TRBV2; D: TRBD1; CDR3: CASRDSSMNTEAFF; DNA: TGTGCCAGCCGGGACAGTTCGATGAACACTGAAGCTTTCTTT
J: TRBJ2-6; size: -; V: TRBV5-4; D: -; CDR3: CASRPGSGANVLTF; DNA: TGTGCCAGCAGACCGGGTTCGGGGGCCAACGTCCTGACTTTC
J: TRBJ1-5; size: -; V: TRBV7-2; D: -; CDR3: CASSSNGGNQPQHF; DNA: TGTGCCAGCAGCTCGAATGGAGGGAATCAGCCCCAGCATTTT
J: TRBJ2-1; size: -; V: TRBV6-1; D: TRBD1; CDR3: CASRTDRGRANEQFF; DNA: TGTGCCAGCAGGACGGACAGGGGTAGGGCGAATGAGCAGTTCTTC
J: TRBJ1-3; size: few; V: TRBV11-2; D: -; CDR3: CASSLLGNSGNTIYF; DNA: TGTGCCAGCAGCTTACTCGGAAACTCTGGAAACACCATATATTTT
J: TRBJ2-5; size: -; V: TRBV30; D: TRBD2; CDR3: CAWVAGGSGETQYF; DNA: TGTGCCTGGGTAGCGGGGGGGAGCGGAGAGACCCAGTACTTC
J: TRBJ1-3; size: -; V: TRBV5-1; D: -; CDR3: CASSLREGYSGNTIYF; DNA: TGCGCCAGCAGCTTAAGAGAGGGGTATTCTGGAAACACCATATATTTT
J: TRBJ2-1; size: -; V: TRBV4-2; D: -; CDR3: CASSQISSPHEQFF; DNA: TGTGCCAGCAGCCAAATTTCCTCCCCTCATGAGCAGTTCTTC
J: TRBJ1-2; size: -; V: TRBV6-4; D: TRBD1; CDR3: CASSGTGGAGYGYTF; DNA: TGTGCCAGCAGTGGAACAGGGGGCGCCGGCTATGGCTACACCTTC
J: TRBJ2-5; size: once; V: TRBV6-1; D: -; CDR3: CASSEAALTQYF; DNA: TGTGCCAGCAGTGAAGCCGCCCTGACACAGTACTTC
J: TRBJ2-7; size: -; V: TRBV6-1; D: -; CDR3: CASSEVGEQYF; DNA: TGTGCCAGCAGTGAAGTCGGCGAGCAGTACTTC
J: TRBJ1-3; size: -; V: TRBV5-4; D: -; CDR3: CASSTYAGDTIYF; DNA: TGTGCCAGCAGCACATACGCCGGTGACACCATATATTTT
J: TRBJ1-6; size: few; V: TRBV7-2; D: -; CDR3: CASNKQGAVSPLHF; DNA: TGTGCCAGCAATAAACAGGGTGCTGTGTCACCCCTCCACTTT
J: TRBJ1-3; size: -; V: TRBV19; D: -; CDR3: CASSQDSNSGNTIYF; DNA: TGTGCCAGTAGTCAGGACAGTAACTCTGGAAACACCATATATTTT
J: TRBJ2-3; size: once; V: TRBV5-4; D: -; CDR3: CASSPEQGTDTQYF; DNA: TGTGCCAGCAGCCCGGAGCAGGGGACAGATACGCAGTATTTT
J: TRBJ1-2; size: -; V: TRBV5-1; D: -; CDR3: CASSFYVGGAGYTF; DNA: TGCGCCAGCAGCTTTTATGTCGGGGGCGCGGGCTACACCTTC